This T cell receptor beta chain stems from a study of blood T cell repertoires in COVID-19. Turning to the study itself: From the United States, Italy and Spain came samples of acute and convalescent COVID-19. Sources were T cells, B-cell-depleted T cells, or PBMCs; the material itself was cDNA or gDNA.

Authors' methods: Amplification from reference gene primers served as the basis for estimated nucleated cell counts. Profiling relied on immunoSEQ multiplex PCR, and the TCRdb table lists in-frame clones only, not all of them. Clone size and V and J calls were adopted from that table, with D and trimming inferred from the DNA. The table has 200,000 to 250,000 clones, 80% to 90% seen once. The CDR3 spans 15 residues. Trimming at V came to 6 bases and at J to 4 bases, leaving 4 bases not matched to a gene. CDR1 is LNHDA and CDR2 is SQIVND in the germline V gene (reference sequence). This TCR was sampled from a man older than 75 with acute or convalescent COVID-19. The sample comprised peripheral blood. This chain connects TRBV19 to TRBJ2-1, with 12 bases fitting TRBD2. The CDR3 DNA sequence: TGTGCCAGTAGATCAGGGACTAGCGGGTACAATGAGCAGTTCTTC. Amino acid sequence: CASRSGTSGYNEQFF.